A selection of T cell receptor beta chains follows, all from one sample in a study of CD8+ T cells in alopecia areata. Some clones are missing from TCRdb's copy, which holds only in-frame ones; the method was immunoSEQ multiplex PCR. The sample has around 270,000 clones, 58% seen once. The sequencing here drew on CD4+ T cells sorted from blood, taken at week 24, from a patient treated with tofacitinib. These receptors were collected from a human donor with alopecia areata. The conserved cysteine and the conserved F or W are not part of the CDR3 here. The order of the fields is clone size, V gene, CDR3 protein. Some rows have no size entry. The others give once, few or many, or a class for an expanded clone.

>.|TRBV29-1
SARTDNNSPLH
>.|TRBV5-1
ASSLDFTDTQY
>once|TRBV6-5
ASREQGNYGYT
>few|TRBV29-1
SVGPRIDTEAF
>once|TRBV9
ASSPPGQSNIQY
>.|TRBV6-6
ASTLTGNPQY
>.|TRBV29-1
SVERGRGGYT
>few|TRBV30
AWATGLANTGELF
>.|TRBV29-1
SAGTSGATDTQY
>.|TRBV2
ASSDTLTGGGGYT
>few|TRBV30
AWDVNTEAF
>.|TRBV2
ASSLTTDNYGYT
>.|TRBV27
ASSPGQGRTYEQY
>.|TRBV18
ASSVKQDTEAF
>.|TRBV30
AWTGTSVNEQF
>few|TRBV29-1
SVARGGPDGYT
>.|TRBV30
AWRDSSEAF
>.|TRBV29-1
SFLGQGAYEQY
>.|TRBV6-1
ASNPSGGWNEQF
>few|TRBV5-6
ASRLATGEAF
>.|TRBV29-1
SAEDRPNTGELF
>.|TRBV5-4
ASSLQGNNEQF
>.|TRBV18
ASSPSLDTEAF
>.|TRBV9
ASSVDPTVNTEAF
>.|TRBV30
AWDRASSYNSPLH
>.|TRBV30
AWGTASGGSTGELF
>.|TRBV2
ASRTGGRTGELF
>.|TRBV7-2
ASSPGTMSSYEQY
>.|TRBV4-3
ASSQVLNTGELF
>few|TRBV11-2
ASSLESGGFGTDTQY
>.|TRBV5-1
ASSPNGENTEAF
>.|TRBV7-2
ASSLLGRETEAF
>.|TRBV9
ASTRGDGSGNTIY
>.|TRBV6-6
ASAGGSGVYEQY
>.|TRBV5-4
AGTDRAQETQY
>.|TRBV6-6
ASSYLQVEYGYT
>.|TRBV7-2
ASSSYRGAGNIQY
>.|TRBV30
AWSVLWGNQPQH
>once|TRBV7-2
ASSLYQTGQETQY